This T cell receptor beta chain was recovered during a study of T cell responses to AZD1222 COVID-19 vaccine. Findings of the study overall: Only a handful of people who got AZD1222 tested seropositive at baseline.

The table came from immunoSEQ multiplex PCR; TCRdb's copy has only in-frame clones and leaves some out. Among about 150,000 clones listed, around 89% were seen once. Germline CDR1 and CDR2: SGHRS and YFSETQ. The CDR3 has 15 amino acids. Trimming stripped 4 bases from V and 11 bases from J, with 22 bases between. The sample holds a few counts of this clone. Its antigen remains unidentified. The chain uses TRBV5-1 and TRBJ2-4; tentative D call: TRBD1 (6 bases). The receptor was derived from an adult in good health. Sequences were derived from peripheral blood, sampled on day 0 of MenACWY control vaccination. CDR3: CASSPQGKGSVVQYF. The CDR3 nucleotides read TGCGCCAGCAGCCCACAGGGTAAAGGGTCGGTAGTTCAGTACTTC.